This passage covers 26 T cell receptor beta chains from one sample sequenced in a study of CD8 T cells in ankylosing spondylitis. MiXCR, run by TCRdb on the 5' RACE reads, gives a single entry per CDR3 protein. The sample includes about 240,000 distinct CDR3 sequences, roughly 8.6% of them seen just once. The sample taken for sequencing was blood, either unsorted or a sorted T cell fraction (not recorded which). These receptors all come from a male donor with ankylosing spondylitis or in good health (not recorded which).

The gene calls are TRBV7-2 and TRBJ2-2; D might be TRBD1 (6 bases). The CDR3 covers 16 residues. Germline-derived CDR1 and CDR2 are SGHTA and FQGNSA. The germline V and J ends were trimmed by 2 bases and 1 base, with 11 bases remaining between them. For the CDR3, the DNA is TGTGCCAGCAGCTTATTTCAGGGGATGAACACCGGGGAGCTGTTTTTT. Translating it yields CASSLFQGMNTGELFF.

This clonotype was recorded many times. The chain links TRBV20-1 to TRBJ1-5; D is possibly TRBD1 (5 bases). The V end lost 3 bases, the J end lost 4 bases, and 13 bases lay between the germline ends. Germline lookup yields CDR1 DFQATT and CDR2 SNEGSKA (reference sequence). The CDR3 extends over 14 amino acids. For the CDR3, the DNA is TGCAGTGCTAGCGAAATGACAGTTAATCAGCCCCAGCATTTT. As protein: CSASEMTVNQPQHF.

This chain connects TRBV18 to TRBJ1-1; D is uncertain. Germline values: CDR1 KGHSH, CDR2 LQKENI. There are 14 residues in the CDR3. The germline V and J ends were trimmed by 5 bases and 1 base, with 11 bases remaining between them. This chain's CDR3 is CASSSTSENTEAFF. The CDR3 coding sequence is TGTGCCAGCTCATCAACCAGCGAGAACACTGAAGCTTTCTTT.

This clonotype was picked up a small number of times. The chain uses TRBV5-1 and TRBJ2-1; 10 bases are shared with TRBD2. CDR3 length equals 20 residues. After removal of 0 bases from V and 0 bases from J, the junction contained 12 bases not matched to a gene. Germline CDR1 is SGHRS and CDR2 is YFSETQ. The CDR3 nucleotides are TGCGCCAGCAGCTTGGTACAGGTCTCTAGCGGGAGTAGCTCCTACAATGAGCAGTTCTTC. Translated: CASSLVQVSSGSSSYNEQFF.

This clonotype was observed at least ten times. J is TRBJ1-2 and V is TRBV12-3 or TRBV12-4; TRBD1 agrees at 8 bases. The CDR3 covers 13 residues. The V segment lost 3 bases and the J segment 7 bases; nucleotides outside the gene matches: 4. CDR3 sequence: CASSFQGAGGYTF. CDR3 coding DNA: TGTGCCAGCAGTTTTCAGGGGGCCGGTGGCTACACCTTC.

This clonotype was seen many times. In nucleotides, the CDR3 is TGCAGTGCAGTCCAAGATCCGGGCTACAATGAGCAGTTCTTC. It encodes CSAVQDPGYNEQFF. This chain uses TRBV20-1 with TRBJ2-1; D is uncertain. The germline V gene encodes CDR1 DFQATT and CDR2 SNEGSKA (reference sequence). The CDR3 loop spans 14 amino acids. With 6 bases removed from V and 3 bases from J, the gap between germline ends came to 15 bases.

The table lists this clonotype with many counts. This chain joins TRBV29-1 and TRBJ1-2, with 7 bases identical to TRBD1. In germline, CDR1 is SQVTM, CDR2 ANQGSEA. The ends lost 0 bases at V and 2 bases at J; junction bases unmatched: 6. The CDR3 totals 15 residues. The CDR3 DNA is TGCAGCGTTGAAGATGTCTGGACAGGAAACTATGGCTACACCTTC. It translates to CSVEDVWTGNYGYTF.

This clonotype was counted a few times. The chain recombines TRBV20-1 with TRBJ1-2, with a possible D match to TRBD1 (6 bases). The germline gives CDR1 DFQATT, CDR2 SNEGSKA (reference sequence). This CDR3 contains 14 residues. V was pared by 1 base and J by 8 bases, with 17 bases between. The CDR3 bases are TGCAGTGCTAGAGTACAGGGAGGGGTAGGGGGCTACACCTTC. Translated, it gives CSARVQGGVGGYTF.

This clonotype appeared a few times. The chain is built from TRBV29-1 and TRBJ1-3; D remains unclear. V shed 1 base and J shed 4 bases, with 8 bases lying between them. The germline V gene has CDR1 SQVTM and CDR2 ANQGSEA. This CDR3 spans 13 amino acids. CDR3 loop: CSVEVSAGNTIYF. In DNA form, the CDR3 reads TGCAGCGTTGAAGTATCAGCGGGAAACACCATATATTTT. Full variable domain (outside the CDR3, taken from reference TRBV29-1 and TRBJ1-3): SAVISQKPSRDICQRGTSLTIQCQVDSQVTMMFWYRQQPGQSLTLIATANQGSEATYESGFVIDKFPISRPNLTFSTLTVSNMSPEDSSIYLCSVEVSAGNTIYFGEGSWLTVV.

This clonotype was counted only a few times. V gene TRBV12-3 or TRBV12-4 combines with J gene TRBJ1-6; 7 positions agree with TRBD1. J was trimmed by 7 bases and V by 0 bases; bases with no gene match: 0. CDR3 size: 14 residues. Here the CDR3 reads CASSLAQGNSPLHF. As DNA, the CDR3 is TGTGCCAGCAGTTTAGCACAGGGGAATTCACCCCTCCACTTT.

This clonotype was counted many times. The chain recombines TRBV6-2 or TRBV6-3 with TRBJ2-2; D gene ambiguous. From germline, CDR1 is MNHEY and CDR2 SVGEGT. CDR3 length: 13 residues. V was pared by 2 bases and J by 4 bases, with 5 bases between. The CDR3, as DNA: TGTGCCAGCAGTTACCTCGGCACCGGGGAGCTGTTTTTT. This codes for CASSYLGTGELFF.

This clonotype was counted at least ten times. The chain has TRBV7-9 and TRBJ2-1; 9 bases map to TRBD2. The J segment lost 7 bases and the V segment lost 5 bases, leaving 9 bases of the junction unmatched. CDR1 and CDR2 (germline): SEHNR, FQNEAQ (reference sequence). This CDR3 is 15 amino acids long. The CDR3 loop reads CASSPPVAGDNEQFF. CDR3 sequence (DNA): TGTGCCAGCAGCCCCCCAGTAGCGGGAGATAATGAGCAGTTCTTC.

The table lists this clonotype with many counts. The genes are TRBV5-4 and TRBJ2-3; possibly TRBD2 for D (6 bases). Germline loops: CDR1 SGHNT, CDR2 YYREEE (reference sequence). The CDR3 is 14 amino acids. The V gene lost 4 bases and the J gene lost 0 bases, with 9 bases spanning the gap. In nucleotides, the CDR3 is TGTGCCAGCAGCACTGGGACTAGCACAGATACGCAGTATTTT. This translates into CASSTGTSTDTQYF. Supplemented by reference TRBV5-4 and TRBJ2-3, the full variable domain reads ETGVTQSPTHLIKTRGQQVTLRCSSQSGHNTVSWYQQALGQGPQFIFQYYREEENGRGNFPPRFSGLQFPNYSSELNVNALELDDSALYLCASSTGTSTDTQYFGPGTRLTVL.

This clonotype was seen many times. The chain couples TRBV29-1 to TRBJ2-3; D may be TRBD1 (5 bases). This CDR3 has 14 residues. Per the germline V gene, CDR1 is SQVTM and CDR2 is ANQGSEA. V lost 5 bases and J lost 2, with 14 bases in between. CDR3 sequence: CSVHNRLLTDTQYF. CDR3 coding DNA: TGCAGCGTTCACAACAGGCTACTCACAGATACGCAGTATTTT.

For this clonotype: A read error may explain this, as a much larger clone is one base away. The genes are TRBV11-1 and TRBJ2-7, with a possible D match to TRBD1 (6 bases). CDR1 SGHAT and CDR2 FQDESV come from the germline V gene (reference sequence). Deletions cut 8 bases from V and 9 bases from J, with 20 bases between. The CDR3 runs 13 residues. CDR3 in amino acids: CASGNREPGGQYF. CDR3 DNA sequence: TGTGCCAGCGGTAACAGGGAACCTGGCGGGCAGTACTTC. Full variable domain (rest looked up from reference TRBV11-1 and TRBJ2-7): EAEVAQSPRYKITEKSQAVAFWCDPISGHATLYWYRQILGQGPELLVQFQDESVVDDSQLPKDRFSAERLKGVDSTLKIQPAELGDSAMYLCASGNREPGGQYFGPGTRLTVT.

This clonotype was found many times. The chain links TRBV5-1 to TRBJ2-7; 9 bases are shared with TRBD1. CDR1 is SGHRS and CDR2 is YFSETQ in the germline V gene. The CDR3 totals 14 residues. Germline trimming cut 4 bases from V and 4 bases from J; bases unmatched to any gene: 6. CDR3 amino acids: CASSVQGAPYEQYF. The CDR3 coding sequence is TGCGCCAGCAGCGTACAGGGGGCGCCTTACGAGCAGTACTTC.

This clonotype showed up many times. The rearrangement links TRBV24-1 to TRBJ1-1; a possible D gene is TRBD1 (5 bases). The CDR3 covers 14 residues. V was pared by 6 bases and J by 0 bases, with 10 bases between. Germline V CDR1 and CDR2: KGHDR, SFDVKD. CDR3 in DNA: TGTGCCACCAGTTACGGGGGGTTGAACACTGAAGCTTTCTTT. Amino acids: CATSYGGLNTEAFF.

This clonotype was seen at least ten times. This chain uses TRBV9 with TRBJ2-3; unclear D gene. Trimming removed 2 bases at V and 2 bases at J, with 3 bases between. Germline V lookup: CDR1 SGDLS, CDR2 YYNGEE. The CDR3 has 12 amino acids. This CDR3 is CASSVPTDTQYF. The CDR3 region has the DNA TGTGCCAGCAGCGTTCCCACAGATACGCAGTATTTT.

This clonotype has at least ten counts. This sequence joins TRBV29-1 and TRBJ2-6, with D hard to call. The germline V gene encodes CDR1 SQVTM and CDR2 ANQGSEA. The CDR3 runs to 15 residues. The V and J ends lost 2 bases and 0 bases respectively, with 8 bases between them. CDR3 DNA: TGCAGCGTTGAAATTCCTCTCTCTGGGGCCAACGTCCTGACTTTC. Its translation is CSVEIPLSGANVLTF.

The V gene is TRBV4-3, the J gene TRBJ2-7; 8 bases match TRBD1. This CDR3 is built from 16 residues. Germline lookup yields CDR1 LGHNA and CDR2 YSLEER. The V segment lost 3 bases and the J segment 4 bases; nucleotides outside the gene matches: 11. The CDR3 DNA reads as TGCGCCAGCAGCCACGCGACAGGGGCGTTTCCATACGAGCAGTACTTC. Its translation is CASSHATGAFPYEQYF.

The sample holds many counts of this clonotype. The chain combines TRBV20-1 with TRBJ2-7, with 10 bases aligning to TRBD1. CDR1 DFQATT and CDR2 SNEGSKA come from the germline V gene (reference sequence). The CDR3 extends over 14 amino acids. With V trimmed by 5 bases and J by 5 bases, 9 bases remained unmatched. The CDR3 here is CSAEGPGTGDEQYF. The DNA for the CDR3 is TGCAGTGCTGAAGGTCCCGGGACAGGGGACGAGCAGTACTTC.

V is TRBV3-1 and J is TRBJ2-3, with TRBD2 matching 7 bases. This CDR3 spans 15 amino acids. CDR1 is LGHDT and CDR2 is YNNKEL in the germline V gene (reference sequence). The V and J ends lost 5 bases and 2 bases, in that order; junction bases with no gene match: 7. For the CDR3, the DNA is TGTGCCAGCAGCAGACCGGGACTATCCACAGATACGCAGTATTTT. Amino acid sequence: CASSRPGLSTDTQYF.

In its sample, this clonotype was seen many times. The J gene is TRBJ1-1, the V gene TRBV19; D is ambiguous. Germline-derived CDR1 and CDR2 are LNHDA and SQIVND (reference sequence). CDR3 size: 11 residues. Between the trimmed V and J ends, which lost 5 bases and 9 bases, there was a span of 10 bases. The CDR3 reads CASSFGMKAFF. CDR3 DNA sequence: TGTGCCAGTAGTTTCGGTATGAAAGCTTTCTTT.

This clonotype has more than one count but fewer than ten. The chain employs TRBV7-2 and TRBJ2-3; 12 bases line up with TRBD2. With 1 base clipped from V and 2 bases from J, the junction kept 4 bases outside the gene matches. Germline loops: CDR1 SGHTA, CDR2 FQGNSA. This CDR3 has 17 residues. CDR3 residues: CASSLGLAGAVTDTQYF. In DNA, the CDR3 is TGTGCCAGCAGCTTAGGACTAGCGGGGGCGGTCACAGATACGCAGTATTTT.

This clonotype has a count of ten or more. The junction departs from germline at one end; a sequencing error may be responsible. This chain connects TRBV5-1 to TRBJ2-2; 10 bases map to TRBD1. The CDR3 has 15 residues. Germline assignment: CDR1 SGHRS and CDR2 YFSETQ. CDR3 residues: CASSSGQGGTGELFF. CDR3 sequence (DNA): TGTGCTAGCAGTTCCGGACAGGGGGGGACCGGGGAGCTGTTTTTT.

The genes are TRBV5-1 and TRBJ2-5, with D tentatively TRBD2 (5 bases). The CDR3 contains 12 residues. Germline lookup yields CDR1 SGHRS and CDR2 YFSETQ. The ends were cut back, 4 bases at V and 4 bases at J, with 8 bases in the middle. In DNA form, the CDR3 reads TGCGCCAGCAGCGAAGGGAGAGAGACCCAGTACTTC. Translating gives CASSEGRETQYF.